This TCR beta chain comes out of a study of T cells in localized non-small cell lung cancer (dated by TCRdb to the early 2020s). Regarding the study in general: The study examined T cell repertoires in under 300 patients with early-stage NSCLC and compared tumors with uninvolved tumor-adjacent lungs. The cohort consisted of 200 to 250 treatment-naive NSCLC patients whose localized lung tumors had been resected. The mean age of the NSCLC patients was about 64 years, with roughly 120 men and around 99 women. General findings and caveats noted by the study authors: A median of around 62 of the top 100 tumor clones turned up in the paired uninvolved adjacent lung, and under 30 of those clones also ranked among the top 100 of that same adjacent lung. Since the design was exploratory, TCR variables were selected using unadjusted p-values with no false-discovery rate correction. Because multi-region tumor sequencing was not performed, intratumor heterogeneity could not be ruled out. Longer overall survival was associated with higher blood T cell density, whereas shorter survival was associated with higher adjacent-lung clonality. Uninvolved tumor-adjacent lung showed the highest T cell clonality, higher than tumor, which suggests more focused antigenic responses in the adjacent lung.

On this clone itself: Its target antigen remains unknown. Nothing much larger sits one base from this clone, and base qualities are not available.

The immunoSEQ Assay was used to sequence TCR beta CDR3 regions from DNA. Regarding the original processing steps: T cell density was computed as TCR beta template counts normalized to usable DNA estimated by amplifying housekeeping genes. Using the preseqR package, richness was estimated by extrapolating to 120,000 templates for tissue samples and 400,000 templates for PBMC samples. Clonality was calculated as one minus Pielou's evenness. Tissue-enriched TCRs were identified through differential abundance testing performed on productive amino-acid clonotypes, with a minimum total count of 5 and an alpha of 0.1. The Jaccard Index and the Morisita Overlap Index were used to quantify repertoire overlap between compartments. GLIPH clustered TCR beta CDR3s with public tetramer-defined viral CDR3s; viral motifs required at least three viral sequences plus V-gene enrichment. What TCRdb holds here is the immuneACCESS table cut down to in-frame rearrangements. Part of the clones is not present; checked against another copy, under half of the missing clones reflect an unresolved V gene, and the others are unexplained. From that table come the V and J calls and clone size; the DNA was used to work out D and trimming. This sample lists 75,000 to 90,000 clones; roughly 81% were detected once. Jointly, the top ten make up approximately 2.8% of the sample.

The CDR3 spans 16 residues, from the cysteine through the phenylalanine. Only CDR3 DNA remains: 48 bases, in frame from the first base. Unmatched junction bases come to 9, with V trimmed by 4 bases and J by 5 bases. In the germline V gene, CDR1 corresponds to SGHDT and CDR2 to YYEEEE. At diagnosis, peripheral blood, uninvolved tumor-adjacent lung and tumor were collected and were preserved as a mix of fresh-frozen and FFPE material. Blood samples were analyzed as peripheral blood mononuclear cells for TCR repertoire profiling. The chain is encoded by TRBV5-6 joined to TRBJ2-5; TRBD1 lines up with 12 middle nucleotides. This sequence originates from a man between 40 and 70 years old with stage I lung adenocarcinoma. Sequencing used peripheral blood, obtained before any cancer treatment. The encoded CDR3 is CASSLRGQGAGETQYF. The bases read TGTGCCAGCAGCCTGAGGGGACAGGGGGCAGGGGAGACCCAGTACTTC.